One T cell receptor (beta chain) is described in this entry. The antigen is undetermined. V shed 0 bases and J 5 bases; nucleotides not matched to a gene: 5. Germline V gene data show CDR1 as SNHLY and CDR2 as FYNNEI. This CDR3 is built from 15 residues. This sample was included in a study of T cell repertoires in cytomegalovirus infection. About the study: In public TCR beta signatures, there were indications of both CMV infection and matching HLA type.

Findings and limits, study-wide: Cumulative frequency of public TCR beta families picked out carriers of CMV plus the relevant HLA. Predominance within the ex vivo response was attributable to HLA-C-restricted CMV-specific TCR beta clonotypes.

Each CDR3 protein gets one entry after TCRdb re-called the reads with MiXCR. The sample lists about 300,000 distinct CDR3 sequences, approximately 8.9% seen once, with approximately 2.3% in the top ten. The receptor's source is a human donor in good health (CMV status not recorded). Some clones in this sample may be carry-over from other donors' samples. Sample: PBMCs. This chain links TRBV2 with TRBJ2-3; 7 bases align to TRBD2. The CDR3, as DNA: TGTGCCAGCAGTGAAGCGACGGGGGGAAGAGATACGCAGTATTTT. Its translation: CASSEATGGRDTQYF.